This passage covers 17 T cell receptor beta chains from one sample sequenced in a study of T cell clusters in autoimmune cytopenias. About 37,500 genome equivalents of blood DNA were amplified for TRB. TRB rearrangements were amplified by touch-down multiplex PCR with mixed TRB-A/B primers. From the multiplex PCR reads, TCRdb lists one entry per CDR3 protein and no DNA. The specimen's table records more than 13,000 distinct CDR3 sequences. The sample comprised peripheral blood. Receptors were obtained from a human donor with an autoimmune cytopenia or autoimmune hepatitis (not recorded which).

The chain links TRBV10-3 to TRBJ1-1; TCRdb names TRBD1, which stays unverified in the absence of DNA. This CDR3 is 14 amino acids long. CDR1 and CDR2 from the germline V gene are ENHRY and SYGVKD. The CDR3 loop is CAISDEQGGTEAFF.

The V and J genes are TRBV6-1 and TRBJ2-1. CDR3 length: 15 amino acids. Germline V gene data show CDR1 as MNHNS and CDR2 as SASEGT. The CDR3 sequence is CASSEGREFYNEQFF.

This clonotype is identified as medium-sized (0.01 to 0.1%) from frequency. The chain recombines TRBV12-3 or TRBV12-4 with TRBJ2-1; the TRBD2 assignment by TCRdb is unverifiable without DNA. The CDR3 has 16 residues. The CDR3 loop is CASSSRTSGTSDEQFF.

The genes are TRBV5-5 and TRBJ1-4; there is no DNA to check the TCRdb D call of TRBD1. The CDR3 consists of 16 residues. Germline assignment: CDR1 SGHKS and CDR2 YYEKEE (reference sequence). CDR3 sequence: CASSLSPGARSEKLFF.

The gene calls are TRBV6-1 and TRBJ2-7. This CDR3 is 12 amino acids long. CDR1 MNHNS and CDR2 SASEGT come from the germline V gene. The CDR3 protein is CAGALENYEQYF.

According to its frequency, this clonotype is medium-sized. The chain couples TRBV29-1 to TRBJ2-1; TCRdb indicates TRBD2, and absent DNA this call remains unverified. Germline assignment: CDR1 SQVTM and CDR2 ANQGSEA. The CDR3 has 17 amino acids. CDR3: CSVEGRGAGGPGNEQFF.

This rearrangement joins TRBV13 to TRBJ2-7; the TCRdb D gene call, TRBD2, has no DNA to confirm it. This CDR3 is built from 15 residues. The germline V gene encodes CDR1 PRHDT and CDR2 FYEKMQ (reference sequence). The CDR3 loop is CASSSTSGSGYEQYF.

This clonotype registers medium-sized by frequency. The gene calls are TRBV12-3 or TRBV12-4 and TRBJ1-6. This CDR3 spans 15 amino acids. CDR3 amino acids: CASSLSGLTGSPLHF.

This clonotype is deemed medium-sized (0.01 to 0.1%) by its frequency. CDR3 residues: CSVAGGARGYEQFF. This chain joins TRBV29-1 and TRBJ2-1; TCRdb's D call, TRBD1, is unchecked because there is no DNA. Per the germline V gene, CDR1 is SQVTM and CDR2 is ANQGSEA. CDR3 size: 14 residues.

The rearrangement links TRBV27 to TRBJ2-2; absent DNA, TCRdb's TRBD1 call cannot be checked. The germline V gene encodes CDR1 MNHEY and CDR2 SMNVEV (reference sequence). This CDR3 comprises 15 residues. CDR3 sequence: CASSVVGVGTGELFF.

This clonotype is classed as medium-sized (0.01 to 0.1%) by frequency. This chain joins TRBV19 and TRBJ2-6. Looked up from germline, CDR1 is LNHDA and CDR2 is SQIVND (reference sequence). The CDR3 is made up of 13 amino acids. CDR3 sequence: CASRDSGANVLTF.

Frequency places this clonotype as medium-sized (0.01 to 0.1%). The chain carries TRBV6-5 and TRBJ1-4. This CDR3 comprises 12 residues. Germline values: CDR1 MNHEY, CDR2 SVGAGI. Here the CDR3 reads CASSTGYEKLFF.

V and J are TRBV20-1 and TRBJ1-2; TCRdb's D call, TRBD1, is unchecked because there is no DNA. The CDR3 contains 12 residues. The germline gives CDR1 DFQATT, CDR2 SNEGSKA (reference sequence). The CDR3 spells CSAQQGNYGYTF.

The CDR3 loop reads CAISEGWGLSYEQYF. The chain is built from TRBV10-3 and TRBJ2-7; TCRdb reports TRBD2, a call that lacks DNA to check it against. Germline V lookup: CDR1 ENHRY, CDR2 SYGVKD. The CDR3 consists of 15 residues.

V gene TRBV19 combines with J gene TRBJ2-5; TCRdb outputs TRBD1, but without DNA this stays unchecked. The CDR3 is 15 amino acids. Germline assignment: CDR1 LNHDA and CDR2 SQIVND (reference sequence). CDR3 loop: CASSRSGGRQETQYF.

V gene TRBV20-1 combines with J gene TRBJ1-2. The CDR3 covers 13 residues. Germline lookup yields CDR1 DFQATT and CDR2 SNEGSKA (reference sequence). This CDR3 reads CSAPLQPNYGYTF.

The rearrangement joins TRBV6-1 to TRBJ2-5; TCRdb's D call of TRBD1 is untestable without DNA. Looked up from germline, CDR1 is MNHNS and CDR2 is SASEGT. The CDR3 totals 14 residues. This CDR3 is CASSYDTGVGTQYF.